One and the same sample provided the 4 T cell receptor beta chains below, sequenced in a study of blood T cell repertoires in COVID-19. Sequencing used immunoSEQ multiplex PCR; TCRdb keeps in-frame clones, though not all of them. This sample has roughly 200,000 clones, with 70% to 90% found just once. The source material was peripheral blood. All receptors come from a woman between 40 and 50 years old who had recovered from COVID-19.

The chain couples TRBV6-4 to TRBJ2-2; maybe TRBD2 (5 bases). The CDR3 consists of 16 residues. Deletions cut 6 bases from V and 0 bases from J, with 14 bases between. Germline lookup yields CDR1 MRHNA and CDR2 SNTAGT. CDR3 DNA sequence: TGTGCCAGCAGCCGGCGGGTAGTTTCGAACACCGGGGAGCTGTTTTTT. It yields the protein CASSRRVVSNTGELFF.

The chain has TRBV5-8 and TRBJ2-1; 9 nucleotides align to TRBD1. The CDR3 consists of 15 residues. V dropped 2 bases and J dropped 3; count of bases not matched to a gene: 3. CDR1 is SGHTS and CDR2 is YDEGEE in the germline V gene. DNA of the CDR3: TGTGCCAGCAGCTTCACGGGACAGGGCTACAATGAGCAGTTCTTC. This gives the protein CASSFTGQGYNEQFF.

This chain connects TRBV15 to TRBJ2-3; tentative D call: TRBD2 (5 bases). Trimming took off 1 base at V and 8 bases at J, with 19 bases between the two ends. The CDR3 is made up of 16 amino acids. CDR1 is LNHNV and CDR2 is YYDKDF in the germline V gene (reference sequence). The CDR3 sequence is CATSRAGPGERGTQYF. CDR3 in DNA: TGTGCCACCAGCAGAGCTGGCCCCGGAGAACGGGGTACGCAGTATTTT.

The genes are TRBV27 and TRBJ1-3, with D unresolved. Germline-derived CDR1 and CDR2 are MNHEY and SMNVEV (reference sequence). V shed 5 bases and J shed 3 bases, with 8 bases lying between them. CDR3 length equals 13 residues. CDR3 sequence reads: CASSRTYGNTIYF. The DNA of the CDR3 is TGTGCCAGCAGTCGTACATATGGAAACACCATATATTTT.